A single sample is the source of the 27 T cell receptor beta chains below, sequenced in a study of T cell repertoires in cytomegalovirus infection. TCRdb reprocessed the reads via MiXCR and lists one record per CDR3 protein. The sample lists under 95,000 distinct CDR3 sequences, approximately 46% occurring once. The antigens for these receptors are not known. The material was CD8+ T cells from cultured PBMCs, obtained from culture after CMV antigen stimulation. All receptors come from a human donor in good health (CMV status not recorded). Some clones in this sample may be carry-over from other donors' samples.

The J gene is TRBJ2-1, the V gene TRBV27; 8 nucleotides agree with TRBD1. Germline assignment: CDR1 MNHEY and CDR2 SMNVEV (reference sequence). After removal of 7 bases from V and 2 bases from J, the junction contained 10 bases not matched to a gene. This CDR3 comprises 16 residues. This CDR3 reads CASITSTGDAYNEQFF. CDR3 DNA: TGTGCCAGCATTACCTCGACAGGGGACGCCTACAATGAGCAGTTCTTC.

Many counts were recorded for this clonotype. V usage is TRBV7-2 and J usage is TRBJ2-7, with TRBD2 matching 12 bases. Trimming took 6 bases from V and 6 from J; bases not matched to a gene: 6. This CDR3 contains 14 residues. Germline CDR1 reads SGHTA; CDR2 reads FQGNSA. The CDR3 DNA reads as TGTGCCAGCAGGCTAGCGGGAGGGCCAGGCGAGCAGTACTTC. This translates into CASRLAGGPGEQYF.

This sequence joins TRBV5-4 and TRBJ2-3; no clear D gene. The CDR3 spans 15 residues. Germline-derived CDR1 and CDR2 are SGHNT and YYREEE (reference sequence). Deletions cut 0 bases from V and 1 base from J, with 9 bases between. CDR3 coding DNA: TGTGCCAGCAGCTTGGCCGTTCTCGGCACAGATACGCAGTATTTT. It codes for CASSLAVLGTDTQYF. Combining the CDR3 with reference TRBV5-4 and TRBJ2-3 gives the whole variable domain ETGVTQSPTHLIKTRGQQVTLRCSSQSGHNTVSWYQQALGQGPQFIFQYYREEENGRGNFPPRFSGLQFPNYSSELNVNALELDDSALYLCASSLAVLGTDTQYFGPGTRLTVL.

This chain connects TRBV27 to TRBJ2-1; unclear D gene. Trimming pared 4 bases from V and 6 bases from J, leaving 10 bases between. Germline V lookup: CDR1 MNHEY, CDR2 SMNVEV (reference sequence). This CDR3 region has 13 residues. The DNA for the CDR3 is TGTGCCAGCAGTTCTTCCCCCGCCAATGAGCAGTTCTTC. Translation: CASSSSPANEQFF.

The CDR3, as DNA: TGTGCCAGCAGCCACCGGACAGGCTTGGACTATGGCTACACCTTC. It encodes CASSHRTGLDYGYTF. The chain combines TRBV14 with TRBJ1-2, with 7 bases aligning to TRBD1. This CDR3 has 15 residues. The germline CDR1 and CDR2 sequences are SGHDN and FVKESK. The ends lost 3 bases at V and 3 bases at J; junction bases unmatched: 7.

This clonotype was counted a few times. The rearrangement joins TRBV7-3 to TRBJ1-1; 10 nucleotides match TRBD1. The CDR3 loop spans 18 amino acids. Germline CDR1 reads SGHTA; CDR2 reads FQGTGA. The V and J ends lost 6 bases and 0 bases, in that order; junction bases with no gene match: 13. The CDR3: CASRYPADRGRMNTEAFF. The CDR3 DNA follows: TGTGCCAGCAGGTATCCTGCGGACAGGGGGAGAATGAACACTGAAGCTTTCTTT.

The chain uses TRBV7-9 and TRBJ2-7, with TRBD2 identical over 11 bases. V shed 6 bases, J shed 5 bases, and the junction held 6 bases outside the gene matches. From germline, CDR1 is SEHNR and CDR2 FQNEAQ (reference sequence). There are 14 residues in the CDR3. The chain's CDR3 is CASRLAGERDEQYF. CDR3 in DNA: TGTGCCAGCAGACTAGCGGGAGAGAGGGACGAGCAGTACTTC. Supplemented by reference TRBV7-9 and TRBJ2-7, the full variable domain reads DTGVSQNPRHKITKRGQNVTFRCDPISEHNRLYWYRQTLGQGPEFLTYFQNEAQLEKSRLLSDRFSAERPKGSFSTLEIQRTEQGDSAMYLCASRLAGERDEQYFGPGTRLTVT.

This clonotype appeared a few times. The chain uses TRBV27 and TRBJ1-2; no firm D call. The CDR3 is 13 amino acids. Germline V gene lookup returns CDR1 MNHEY and CDR2 SMNVEV (reference sequence). V shed 5 bases and J shed 6 bases, with 13 bases lying between them. The CDR3 region is CASSAIGGNGYTF. The DNA for the CDR3 is TGTGCCAGCAGTGCTATCGGTGGAAATGGCTACACCTTC.

In its sample, this clonotype was seen a few times. The V call is TRBV11-2, the J call TRBJ2-5, with 8 bases identical to TRBD1. The CDR3 runs to 15 residues. The V and J ends lost 1 base and 9 bases, in that order; junction bases with no gene match: 10. CDR1 is SGHAT, CDR2 FQNNGV, per germline. CDR3: CASSLAPGQVLAQYF. The CDR3 DNA follows: TGTGCCAGCAGCTTAGCCCCGGGACAGGTTCTGGCCCAGTACTTC.

J is TRBJ1-3 and V is TRBV29-1, with 8 bases identical to TRBD1. Germline-derived CDR1 and CDR2 are SQVTM and ANQGSEA. Trimming took 7 bases from V and 3 from J; bases not matched to a gene: 5. The CDR3 is 13 amino acids. The CDR3 loop reads CSADRVGGNTIYF. CDR3 in DNA: TGCAGCGCGGACAGGGTTGGTGGAAACACCATATATTTT.

The chain employs TRBV2 and TRBJ1-5; no definite D call. This CDR3 region has 15 residues. V lost 3 bases and J 1 base, leaving 10 bases between the germline ends. Germline V gene lookup returns CDR1 SNHLY and CDR2 FYNNEI. The chain's CDR3 is CASSETRLSNQPQHF. In nucleotides, the CDR3 is TGTGCCAGCAGTGAGACACGACTAAGCAATCAGCCCCAGCATTTT.

The V and J genes are TRBV7-9 and TRBJ2-1, with a weak D call TRBD2 (6 bases). V dropped 5 bases and J dropped 4 bases, with 15 bases sitting between them. CDR1 is SEHNR and CDR2 is FQNEAQ in the germline V gene (reference sequence). This CDR3 is 15 amino acids long. The CDR3 sequence is CASSLGVAEYNEQFF. The CDR3 coding sequence is TGTGCCAGCAGCCTCGGGGTAGCGGAATACAATGAGCAGTTCTTC.

This clonotype was found a few times. This chain uses TRBV7-4 with TRBJ1-2, with D perhaps matching TRBD1 (5 bases). Germline V gene data show CDR1 as SGHVT and CDR2 as SQSDAQ. V lost 5 bases and J 0 bases, leaving 16 bases between the germline ends. The CDR3 is made up of 16 amino acids. CDR3 amino acids: CASSLRQPSTNYGYTF. The DNA for the CDR3 is TGTGCCAGCAGCCTCCGACAGCCCTCGACTAACTATGGCTACACCTTC.

This clonotype occurred a few times. The rearrangement uses TRBV7-3 and TRBJ2-1, with 10 bases matching TRBD1. Germline CDR1 reads SGHTA; CDR2 reads FQGTGA. The ends lost 5 bases at V and 7 bases at J; junction bases unmatched: 11. This CDR3 has 16 residues. CDR3 sequence: CASSPTIGTGENEQFF. CDR3 DNA: TGTGCCAGCAGCCCAACAATTGGGACAGGGGAGAATGAGCAGTTCTTC.

The gene calls are TRBV12-3 or TRBV12-4 and TRBJ2-4; the match to TRBD1 covers 7 bases. J was trimmed by 2 bases and V by 3 bases; bases with no gene match: 4. This CDR3 spans 15 amino acids. The CDR3 spells CASSLSDRSKNIQYF. As DNA, the CDR3 is TGTGCCAGCAGTTTGTCGGACAGGTCCAAAAACATTCAGTACTTC.

This clonotype showed up just a few times. The rearrangement links TRBV4-2 to TRBJ2-3; 9 nucleotides line up with TRBD2. Germline V gene lookup returns CDR1 LGHNA and CDR2 YNFKEQ. The CDR3 extends over 17 amino acids. The ends lost 0 bases at V and 2 bases at J; junction bases unmatched: 6. The CDR3 bases are TGTGCCAGCAGCCAAGAGCGACTAGCGGACAACACAGATACGCAGTATTTT. Its protein is CASSQERLADNTDTQYF.

In this sample, this clonotype turned up a few times. The chain has TRBV11-2 and TRBJ2-2; TRBD2 aligns across 14 bases. The CDR3 contains 20 residues. The V gene's germline CDR1 is SGHAT and CDR2 FQNNGV. V was pared by 2 bases and J by 1 base, with 9 bases of the junction left unmatched. In nucleotides, the CDR3 is TGTGCCAGCAGCTTAAAAATCGGGACTAGCGGGGGAATGAACACCGGGGAGCTGTTTTTT. Translating it yields CASSLKIGTSGGMNTGELFF.

This clonotype has more than one count but fewer than ten. The chain is built from TRBV4-1 and TRBJ2-1; 14 bases agree with TRBD2. The CDR3 runs to 19 residues. Germline assignment: CDR1 MGHRA and CDR2 YSYEKL. V lost 0 bases to trimming and J lost 8 bases; unmatched junction nucleotides: 12. The CDR3 loop is CASSQETLTGTSGGYEQFF. For the CDR3, the DNA is TGCGCCAGCAGCCAAGAAACTTTGACCGGGACTAGCGGGGGCTATGAGCAGTTCTTC.

This clonotype was counted a few times. The genes are TRBV15 and TRBJ2-1, with D perhaps TRBD1 or TRBD2 (5 bases each). The CDR3 runs 13 residues. Trimming took 5 bases from V and 10 from J, leaving 15 bases between them. Germline CDR1 and CDR2: LNHNV and YYDKDF (reference sequence). Here the CDR3 DNA reads TGTGCCACCAGCGGGGGACGGTCCTACGAGCAGTTCTTC. This gives the protein CATSGGRSYEQFF.

This sequence joins TRBV6-1 and TRBJ2-5; 10 nucleotides agree with TRBD1. Germline lookup yields CDR1 MNHNS and CDR2 SASEGT. This CDR3 has 18 residues. The trim removed 5 bases at V and 5 bases at J, leaving 17 bases unmatched. CDR3 DNA sequence: TGTGCCAGCAGTTCGACCCTCCTGACAGGGGGCGGGGTGGAGACCCAGTACTTC. This sequence encodes CASSSTLLTGGGVETQYF.

This chain links TRBV19 with TRBJ1-1; 7 bases are a match to TRBD1. The CDR3 is 12 amino acids. Looked up from germline, CDR1 is LNHDA and CDR2 is SQIVND (reference sequence). Germline trimming cut 5 bases from V and 8 bases from J; bases unmatched to any gene: 5. The CDR3 nucleotides read TGTGCCAGTAGTGAGGGGGCCGCCGAAGCTTTCTTT. It yields the protein CASSEGAAEAFF.

The V and J genes are TRBV6-2 or TRBV6-3 and TRBJ2-7; unclear D gene. The CDR3 is made up of 11 amino acids. Trimming stripped 0 bases from V and 7 bases from J, with 4 bases between. In germline, CDR1 is MNHEY, CDR2 SVGEGT. CDR3 in amino acids: CASSYSREQYF. The CDR3 bases are TGTGCCAGCAGTTACTCAAGGGAGCAGTACTTC.

The J gene is TRBJ2-7, the V gene TRBV19; tentative D call: TRBD1 (6 bases). Trimming cost V 3 bases and J 2 bases, with 14 bases left between them. Per the germline V gene, CDR1 is LNHDA and CDR2 is SQIVND (reference sequence). The CDR3 is 15 amino acids. CDR3 region: CASSILPGTPYEQYF. The CDR3 bases are TGTGCCAGTAGTATTTTACCCGGGACACCCTACGAGCAGTACTTC.

The chain couples TRBV4-2 to TRBJ2-1; 10 positions match TRBD2. V was clipped by 1 base and J by 4 bases; unmatched bases: 4. Germline V gene lookup returns CDR1 LGHNA and CDR2 YNFKEQ. This CDR3 has 16 amino acids. CDR3 in DNA: TGTGCCAGCAGCCAAGTTACTAGCGGGACTTACAATGAGCAGTTCTTC. Its protein is CASSQVTSGTYNEQFF.

This clonotype showed up just a few times. The J gene is TRBJ2-2, the V gene TRBV7-6, with 10 bases that match TRBD1. J was trimmed by 4 bases and V by 5 bases; bases with no gene match: 1. CDR1 and CDR2 (germline): SGHVS, FNYEAQ. The CDR3 is made up of 14 amino acids. CDR3 loop: CASSRTGGTGELFF. CDR3 DNA: TGTGCCAGCAGCCGGACAGGGGGCACCGGGGAGCTGTTTTTT. The full variable domain, completed using reference TRBV7-6 and TRBJ2-2, is GAGVSQSPRYKVTKRGQDVALRCDPISGHVSLYWYRQALGQGPEFLTYFNYEAQQDKSGLPNDRFSAERPEGSISTLTIQRTEQRDSAMYRCASSRTGGTGELFFGEGSRLTVL.

This clonotype was counted ten times or more. The DNA of the CDR3 is TGTGCCAGCAGTCTTGGACGGAACACTGAAGCTTTCTTT. As protein: CASSLGRNTEAFF. The V gene is TRBV19, the J gene TRBJ1-1; unclear D gene. Germline V gives CDR1 LNHDA, CDR2 SQIVND (reference sequence). The CDR3 runs to 13 residues. Trimming removed 9 bases from V and 1 base from J, with 12 bases in between.

Only a few counts were recorded for this clonotype. This chain connects TRBV6-1 to TRBJ2-1, with D possibly being TRBD2 (6 bases). CDR1 and CDR2 (germline): MNHNS, SASEGT. V gave up 6 bases and J gave up 10 bases, with 22 bases separating them. The CDR3 is made up of 15 amino acids. The CDR3 loop reads CASSLGTPPLREQFF. The CDR3, as DNA: TGTGCCAGCAGCCTAGGGACTCCACCCCTGAGGGAGCAGTTCTTC.